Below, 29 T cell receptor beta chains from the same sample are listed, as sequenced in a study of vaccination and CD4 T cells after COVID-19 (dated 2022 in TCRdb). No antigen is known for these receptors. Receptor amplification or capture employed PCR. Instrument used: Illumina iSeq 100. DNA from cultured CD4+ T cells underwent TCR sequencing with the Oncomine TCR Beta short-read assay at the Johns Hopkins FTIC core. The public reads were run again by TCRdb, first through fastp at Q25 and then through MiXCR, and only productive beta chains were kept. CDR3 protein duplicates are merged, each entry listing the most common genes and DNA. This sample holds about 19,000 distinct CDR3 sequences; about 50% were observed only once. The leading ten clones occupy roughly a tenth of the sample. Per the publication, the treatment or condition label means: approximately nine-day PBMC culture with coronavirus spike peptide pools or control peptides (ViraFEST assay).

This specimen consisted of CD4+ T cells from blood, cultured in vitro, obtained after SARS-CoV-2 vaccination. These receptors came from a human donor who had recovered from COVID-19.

The CDR3 bases are TGTGCCAGCACTACAGGGGGCCAGAGCACTGAAGCTTTCTTT. As protein: CASTTGGQSTEAFF. The chain uses TRBV6-1 and TRBJ1-1, with 9 positions matching TRBD1. Germline V gives CDR1 MNHNS, CDR2 SASEGT. V trimming: 7 bases; J trimming: 4 bases; junction bases outside the gene matches: 7. The length of the CDR3 is 14 residues.

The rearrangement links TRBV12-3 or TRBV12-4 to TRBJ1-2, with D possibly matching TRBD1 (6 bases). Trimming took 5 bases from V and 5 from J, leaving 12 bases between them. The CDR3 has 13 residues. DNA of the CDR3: TGTGCCAGCAGTCCGGACAGTTTGTATGGCTACACCTTC. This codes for CASSPDSLYGYTF.

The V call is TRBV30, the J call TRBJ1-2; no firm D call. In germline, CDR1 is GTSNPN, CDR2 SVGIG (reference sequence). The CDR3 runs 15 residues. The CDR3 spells CAVRRGVTQSYGYTF. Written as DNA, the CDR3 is TGTGCTGTCAGACGAGGTGTAACCCAATCCTATGGCTACACCTTC.

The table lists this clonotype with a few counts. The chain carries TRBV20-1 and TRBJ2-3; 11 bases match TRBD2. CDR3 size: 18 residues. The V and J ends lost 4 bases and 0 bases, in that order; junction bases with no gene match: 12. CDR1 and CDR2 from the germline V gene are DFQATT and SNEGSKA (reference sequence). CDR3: CSATSGLADHRSTDTQYF. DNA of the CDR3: TGCAGTGCTACCTCGGGACTAGCGGACCATCGTAGCACAGATACGCAGTATTTT.

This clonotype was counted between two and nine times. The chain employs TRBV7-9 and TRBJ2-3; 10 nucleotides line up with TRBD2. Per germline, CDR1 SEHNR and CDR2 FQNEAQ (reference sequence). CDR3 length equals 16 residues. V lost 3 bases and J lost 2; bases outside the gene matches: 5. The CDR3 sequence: CASSLASGGLTDTQYF. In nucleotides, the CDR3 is TGTGCCAGCAGCTTGGCTAGCGGGGGACTCACAGATACGCAGTATTTT.

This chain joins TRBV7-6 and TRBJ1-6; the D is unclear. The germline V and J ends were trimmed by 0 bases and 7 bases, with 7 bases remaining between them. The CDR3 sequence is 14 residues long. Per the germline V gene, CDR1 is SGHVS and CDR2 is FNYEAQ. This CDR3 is CASSLAGGNSPLHF. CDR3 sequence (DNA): TGTGCCAGCAGCTTAGCGGGCGGGAATTCACCCCTCCACTTT.

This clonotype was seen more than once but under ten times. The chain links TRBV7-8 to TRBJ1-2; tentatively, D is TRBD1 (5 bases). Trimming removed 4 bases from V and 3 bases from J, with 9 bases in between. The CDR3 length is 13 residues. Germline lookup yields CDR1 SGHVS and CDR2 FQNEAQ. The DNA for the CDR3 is TGTGCCAGCAGCTCGGGACTGTACTATGGCTACACCTTC. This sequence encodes CASSSGLYYGYTF.

For the CDR3, the DNA is TGTGCCAGCGATCGGGAGGGGGACAGGAATCAGCCCCAGCATTTT. Protein product: CASDREGDRNQPQHF. The J gene is TRBJ1-5, the V gene TRBV2; TRBD1 matches at 8 bases. The CDR3 extends over 15 amino acids. With 8 bases clipped from V and 4 bases from J, the junction kept 10 bases outside the gene matches. Germline V CDR1 and CDR2: SNHLY, FYNNEI. The full variable domain, completed using reference TRBV2 and TRBJ1-5, is EPEVTQTPSHQVTQMGQEVILRCVPISNHLYFYWYRQILGQKVEFLVSFYNNEISEKSEIFDDQFSVERPDGSNFTLKIRSTKLEDSAMYFCASDREGDRNQPQHFGDGTRLSIL.

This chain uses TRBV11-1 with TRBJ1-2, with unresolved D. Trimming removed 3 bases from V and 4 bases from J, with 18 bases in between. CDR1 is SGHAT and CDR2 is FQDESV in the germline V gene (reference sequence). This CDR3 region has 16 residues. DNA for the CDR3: TGTGCCAGCAGCTTGGGAGCCCCCGAGGGCCGCTATGGCTACACCTTC. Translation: CASSLGAPEGRYGYTF.

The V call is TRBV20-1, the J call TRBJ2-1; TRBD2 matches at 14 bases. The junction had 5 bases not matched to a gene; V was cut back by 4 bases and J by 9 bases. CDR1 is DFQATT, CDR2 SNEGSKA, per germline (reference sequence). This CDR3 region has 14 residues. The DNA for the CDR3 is TGCAGTGCTACTGGGACTAGCGGGAGTCCTGAGCAGTTCTTC. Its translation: CSATGTSGSPEQFF.

The CDR3 protein is CASSPLDRRGYTF. The CDR3, as DNA: TGTGCCAGCAGCCCCTTGGACAGGAGAGGCTACACCTTC. The chain has TRBV11-3 and TRBJ1-2, with 7 bases lining up with TRBD1. Trimming cost V 5 bases and J 8 bases; bases outside gene matches: 8. The length of the CDR3 is 13 residues. Germline CDR1 and CDR2: SGHNT and YENEEA.

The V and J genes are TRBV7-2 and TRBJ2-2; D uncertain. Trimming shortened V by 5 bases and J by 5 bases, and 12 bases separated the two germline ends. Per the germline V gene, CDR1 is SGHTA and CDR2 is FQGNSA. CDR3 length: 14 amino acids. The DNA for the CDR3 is TGTGCCAGCAGCACGACGATTAGAACCGGGGAGCTGTTTTTT. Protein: CASSTTIRTGELFF.

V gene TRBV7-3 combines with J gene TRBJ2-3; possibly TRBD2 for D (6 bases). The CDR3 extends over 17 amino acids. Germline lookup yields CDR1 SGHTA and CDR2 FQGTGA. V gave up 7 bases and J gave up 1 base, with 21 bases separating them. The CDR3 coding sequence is TGTGCCAGCAAACTTAACGCCGCGGGGTGGGGCACAGATACGCAGTATTTT. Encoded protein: CASKLNAAGWGTDTQYF.

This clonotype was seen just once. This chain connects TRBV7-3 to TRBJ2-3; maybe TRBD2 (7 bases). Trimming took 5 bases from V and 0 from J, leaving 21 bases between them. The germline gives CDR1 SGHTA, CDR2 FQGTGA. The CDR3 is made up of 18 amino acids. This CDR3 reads CASSPHSGGPISTDTQYF. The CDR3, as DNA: TGTGCCAGCAGCCCCCACTCGGGGGGCCCCATCAGCACAGATACGCAGTATTTT.

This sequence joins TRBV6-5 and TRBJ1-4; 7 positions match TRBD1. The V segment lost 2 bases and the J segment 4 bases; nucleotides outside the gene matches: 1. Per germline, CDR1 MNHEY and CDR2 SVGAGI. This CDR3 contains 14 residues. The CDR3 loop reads CASSYGQDNEKLFF. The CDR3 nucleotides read TGTGCCAGCAGTTACGGACAGGATAATGAAAAACTGTTTTTT.

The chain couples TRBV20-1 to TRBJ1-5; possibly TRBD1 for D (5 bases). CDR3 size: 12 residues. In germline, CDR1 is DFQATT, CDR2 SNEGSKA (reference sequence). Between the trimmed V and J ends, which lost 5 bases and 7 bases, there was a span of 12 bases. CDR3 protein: CSAGQGSQPQHF. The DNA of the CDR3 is TGCAGTGCTGGTCAGGGTTCCCAGCCCCAGCATTTT.

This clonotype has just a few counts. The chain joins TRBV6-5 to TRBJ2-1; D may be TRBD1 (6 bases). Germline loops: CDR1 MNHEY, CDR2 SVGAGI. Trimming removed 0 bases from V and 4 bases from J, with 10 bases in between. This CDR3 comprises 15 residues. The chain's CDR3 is CASSYSEGVYNEQFF. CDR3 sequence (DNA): TGTGCCAGCAGTTACTCCGAGGGGGTGTACAATGAGCAGTTCTTC.

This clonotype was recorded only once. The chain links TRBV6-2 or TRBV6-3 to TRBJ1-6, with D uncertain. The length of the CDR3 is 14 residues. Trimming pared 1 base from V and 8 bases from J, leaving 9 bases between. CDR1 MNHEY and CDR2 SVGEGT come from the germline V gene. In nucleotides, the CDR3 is TGTGCCAGCAGTTACTTGGGCAGTTATTCACCCCTCCACTTT. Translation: CASSYLGSYSPLHF.

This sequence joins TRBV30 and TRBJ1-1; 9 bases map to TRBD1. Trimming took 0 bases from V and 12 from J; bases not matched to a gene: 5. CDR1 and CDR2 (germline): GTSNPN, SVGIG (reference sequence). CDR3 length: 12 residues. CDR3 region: CAWSVNGQGTFF. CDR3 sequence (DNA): TGTGCCTGGAGTGTAAATGGACAGGGGACTTTCTTT.

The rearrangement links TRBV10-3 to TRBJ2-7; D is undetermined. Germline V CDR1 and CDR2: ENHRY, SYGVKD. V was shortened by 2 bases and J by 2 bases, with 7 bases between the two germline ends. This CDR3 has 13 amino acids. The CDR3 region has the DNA TGTGCCATCAGTGAGAGGGCTCCCTACGAGCAGTACTTC. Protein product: CAISERAPYEQYF.

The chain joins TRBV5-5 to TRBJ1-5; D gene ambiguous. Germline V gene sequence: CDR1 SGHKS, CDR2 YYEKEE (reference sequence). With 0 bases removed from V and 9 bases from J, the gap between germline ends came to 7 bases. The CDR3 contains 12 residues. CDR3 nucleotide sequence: TGTGCCAGCAGCTTGGCCGATGGGCCCCAGCATTTT. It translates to CASSLADGPQHF.

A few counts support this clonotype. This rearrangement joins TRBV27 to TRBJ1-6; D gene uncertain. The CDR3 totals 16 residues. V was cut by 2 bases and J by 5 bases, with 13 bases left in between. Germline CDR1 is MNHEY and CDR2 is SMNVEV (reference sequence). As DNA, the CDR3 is TGTGCCAGCAGTTTACGGAGACGCGGAAATAATTCACCCCTCCACTTT. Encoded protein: CASSLRRRGNNSPLHF.

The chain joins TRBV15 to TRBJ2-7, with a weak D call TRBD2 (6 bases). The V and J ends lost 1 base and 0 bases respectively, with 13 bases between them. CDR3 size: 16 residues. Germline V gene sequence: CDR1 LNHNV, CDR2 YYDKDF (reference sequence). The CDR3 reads CATSRGTGTSSYEQYF. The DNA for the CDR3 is TGTGCCACCAGCAGAGGGACCGGGACTTCCTCCTACGAGCAGTACTTC.

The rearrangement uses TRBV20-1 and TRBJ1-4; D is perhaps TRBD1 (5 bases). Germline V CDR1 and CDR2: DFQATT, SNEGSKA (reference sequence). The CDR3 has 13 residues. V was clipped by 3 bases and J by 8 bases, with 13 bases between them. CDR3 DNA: TGCAGTGCTAGTGGAGGGGTAGGGGAAAAACTGTTTTTT. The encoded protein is CSASGGVGEKLFF.

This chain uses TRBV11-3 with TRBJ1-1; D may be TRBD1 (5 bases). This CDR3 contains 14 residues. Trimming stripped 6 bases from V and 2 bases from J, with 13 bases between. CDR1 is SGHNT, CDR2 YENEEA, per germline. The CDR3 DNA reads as TGTGCCAGCAGGACTGGGCAGGGTAACACTGAAGCTTTCTTT. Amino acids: CASRTGQGNTEAFF.

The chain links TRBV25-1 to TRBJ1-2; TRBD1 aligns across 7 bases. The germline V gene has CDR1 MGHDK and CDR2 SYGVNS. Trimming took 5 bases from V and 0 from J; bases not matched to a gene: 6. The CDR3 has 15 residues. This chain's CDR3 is CASSQGTASNYGYTF. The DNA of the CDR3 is TGTGCCAGCAGTCAAGGGACAGCTTCTAACTATGGCTACACCTTC.

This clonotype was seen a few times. The CDR3 DNA reads TGCAGTGCTAGTCCGACCGGGACAGACCTACTTGGCTACACCTTC. This translates into CSASPTGTDLLGYTF. The V call is TRBV20-1, the J call TRBJ1-2, with 7 bases aligning to TRBD1. Per the germline V gene, CDR1 is DFQATT and CDR2 is SNEGSKA (reference sequence). V lost 3 bases to trimming and J lost 7 bases; unmatched junction nucleotides: 14. This CDR3 spans 15 amino acids.

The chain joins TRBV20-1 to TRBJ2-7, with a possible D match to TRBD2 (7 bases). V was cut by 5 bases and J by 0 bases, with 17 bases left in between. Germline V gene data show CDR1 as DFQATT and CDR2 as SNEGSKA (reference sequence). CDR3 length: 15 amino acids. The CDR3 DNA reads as TGCAGTGCTTGGGAGGGGACAAGCTACTCCTACGAGCAGTACTTC. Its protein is CSAWEGTSYSYEQYF.

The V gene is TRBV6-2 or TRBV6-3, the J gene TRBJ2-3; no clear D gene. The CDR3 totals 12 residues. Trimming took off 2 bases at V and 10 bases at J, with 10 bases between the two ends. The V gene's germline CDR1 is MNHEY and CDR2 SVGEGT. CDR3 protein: CASSYSLFPQYF. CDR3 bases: TGTGCCAGCAGTTACAGCCTTTTTCCGCAGTATTTT.